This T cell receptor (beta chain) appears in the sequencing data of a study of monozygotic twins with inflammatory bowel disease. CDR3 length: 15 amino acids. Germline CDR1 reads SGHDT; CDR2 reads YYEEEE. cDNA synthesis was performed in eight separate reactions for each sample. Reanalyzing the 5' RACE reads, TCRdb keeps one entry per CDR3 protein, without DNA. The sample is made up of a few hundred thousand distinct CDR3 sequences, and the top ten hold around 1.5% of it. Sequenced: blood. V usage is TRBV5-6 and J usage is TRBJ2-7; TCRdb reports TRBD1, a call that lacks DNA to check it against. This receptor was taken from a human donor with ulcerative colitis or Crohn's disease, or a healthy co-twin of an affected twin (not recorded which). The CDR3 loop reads CASSLGAKLSYEQYF.